The entry that follows covers one TCR beta chain sequence. This sample is drawn from a study of control samples from healthy donors and cancer patients. Germline-derived CDR1 and CDR2 are ENHRY and SYGVKD. This CDR3 region has 17 residues. V shed 6 bases and J 6 bases; nucleotides not matched to a gene: 18. Method: immunoSEQ multiplex PCR; TCRdb's copy keeps in-frame clones and lacks some. The repertoire holds 35,000 to 50,000 clones, less than 90% seen once, with 47% in the top ten. The chain is built from TRBV10-3 and TRBJ1-1; 8 bases align to TRBD1. This clonotype originated in a man in his 60s in good health. Specimen: blood. CDR3 DNA sequence: TGTGCCATCAGCGCCGGGACAGGCCTGGGGCGAGAGGCTGAAGCTTTCTTT. Translation: CAISAGTGLGREAEAFF.